This T cell receptor (beta chain) was retrieved from a study of blood T cell repertoires in COVID-19. Study details: Sites across the United States, Italy and Spain contributed samples from acute and convalescent COVID-19.

V gave up 5 bases and J gave up 3 bases, with 14 bases separating them. The length of the CDR3 is 14 residues. Germline-derived CDR1 and CDR2 are LGHDT and YNNKEL (reference sequence). Patients from Seattle were sampled longitudinally, starting during active infection. The method was immunoSEQ multiplex PCR; TCRdb's version includes in-frame clones alone and lacks a portion of them. The top ten hold under 8.5% of the sample, which has about 360,000 clones, around nine tenths seen once. This chain connects TRBV3-1 (or the pseudogene TRBV3-2) to TRBJ2-7; D may be TRBD2 (5 bases). The sequence was collected from a woman aged 60-70 years with COVID-19, enrolled during active disease. Sequencing was carried out using peripheral blood. The CDR3 DNA sequence: TGTGCCAGCAGCTCCCGAGGAGCGGTCTACGAGCAGTACTTC. Encoded protein: CASSSRGAVYEQYF.